A selection of T cell receptor beta chains follows, all from one sample in a study of OX40 agonist ivuxolimab in advanced cancers. TCRdb's copy holds only in-frame clones and misses some; the assay was immunoSEQ multiplex PCR. Counted here are approximately 76,000 clones, around 86% occurring once; the ten biggest clones make up around 0.7%. The sequenced sample was CD4+ or CD8+ T cells sorted from blood, obtained in a trial of the OX40 agonist ivuxolimab. The receptors shown here come from an adult with an advanced solid tumor such as melanoma, head and neck, liver or kidney cancer. The CDR3 runs from the conserved cysteine through the conserved F or W.

V,CDR3
TRBV9,CASSVGTANLKAFF
TRBV28,CASSSSGTGSYEQYF
TRBV5-1,CASSLDGQGNEKLFF
TRBV6-6,CASRDSTDTQYF
TRBV28,CASSLTLGGGTDTQYF
TRBV30,CAWSDGPQNTGELFF
TRBV18,CASSPRFRGEADTQYF
TRBV6-4,CASSPLPSDGGAADTQYF
TRBV11-2,CASSQDRGKGIYGYTF
TRBV6-5,CASSSLWVGEPGELFF
TRBV9,CASSVAAGRRNEQFF
TRBV10-2,CASSGNISPFNTEAFF
TRBV10-3,CAISDLGTVYGYTF
TRBV7-2,CASSTPQGMGEKLFF
TRBV19,CASSIGRNSNQPQHF
TRBV7-2,CASSLDSGLAKNIQYF
TRBV2,CASSGTSGLTHEQFF
TRBV6-5,CASRDTTDTQYF
TRBV5-5,CASSLMQGRQPQHF
TRBV30,CAWTLGSDTQYF
TRBV9,CASRQSSGNTIYF
TRBV5-1,CASSLPDSYNEQFF
TRBV7-2,CASSFSRFDYGYTF
TRBV4-3,CASSQRQNQPQHF
TRBV11-2,CASSSGTYTEAFF
TRBV9,CASSVGAAGGPGDTQYF
TRBV2,CASSDEGLIRGNIQYF
TRBV5-5,CASSSLWDRDYNEQFF
TRBV18,CASSPFQGSSYEQYF
TRBV28,CASSLAGRDLSYTF
TRBV30,CAWSPVTEAFF
TRBV4-3,CASSQSVQETQYF
TRBV6-1,CASSESSAPNEKLFF
TRBV11-3,CASSAGGLGKETQYF
TRBV7-2,CASSPGTGTYEQYF
TRBV7-3,CASSLKASPRGDTQYF
TRBV19,CASSIVNSPLHF
TRBV5-1,CASSPTGPLGYGYTF
TRBV10-3,CAIRGRQGSGNTIYF
TRBV15,CATSSFTGGVYGYTF
TRBV6-5,CASSFQGNQPQHF